This entry concerns a single T cell receptor (beta chain). Its antigen is not identified. These data are taken from a study of human T cells and chemical hapten exposure. General study findings and limits: Having alopecia, donors may respond immunologically unlike healthy people. The formation of large CDR3 similarity clusters by expanded TCRs significantly exceeded that of controls.

Described time point: pre-sensitization, week 0. Treatment of the sample: therapeutic diphenylcyclopropenone sensitization with weekly scalp DPC. Drawing of blood took place ahead of applying each patch test. The study's library attached unique molecular identifiers to single cDNA molecules. TCRdb reprocessed the RACE reads via MiXCR and lists one record per CDR3 protein. The data contain 200,000 to 300,000 distinct CDR3 sequences, about 8.1% of them seen just once; the ten biggest clones take up over 2%. Trimming took 2 bases from V and 6 from J, leaving 13 bases between them. CDR3 size: 15 residues. Looked up from germline, CDR1 is MDHEN and CDR2 is SYDVKM.

The chain uses TRBV28 and TRBJ1-4, with D perhaps TRBD1 (6 bases). The TCR originated in a woman aged 40 to 50 with alopecia areata. Some clones in this sample may be carry-over from other donors' samples. The sequenced sample was whole blood, obtained in connection with sensitization to the hapten diphenylcyclopropenone (DPC). CDR3 sequence: CASSLRSRGDEKLFF. The DNA of the CDR3 is TGTGCCAGCAGTTTACGGTCCAGGGGAGATGAAAAACTGTTTTTT. Variable domain in full (rest from reference TRBV28 and TRBJ1-4): DVKVTQSSRYLVKRTGEKVFLECVQDMDHENMFWYRQDPGLGLRLIYFSYDVKMKEKGDIPEGYSVSREKKERFSLILESASTNQTSMYLCASSLRSRGDEKLFFGSGTQLSVL.